This T cell receptor beta chain was documented in a study of human T cells and chemical hapten exposure. As for the study in general: Patients' scalps got diphenylcyclopropenone weekly throughout the roughly 23-week study.

As for time point: patch test 3, about 24 weeks after DPC sensitization. As to treatment: therapeutic diphenylcyclopropenone sensitization with weekly scalp DPC. Before extraction, the whole blood was not fractionated, and total RNA was taken from it. TCRdb used MiXCR to reprocess the RACE reads, holding one entry per CDR3 protein. The sample yields 90,000 to 140,000 distinct CDR3 sequences, less than 35% seen once. V was clipped by 3 bases and J by 2 bases; unmatched bases: 8. CDR3 length: 17 amino acids. CDR1 is ENHRY and CDR2 is SYGVKD in the germline V gene. This sequence was found in a man in his forties or fifties with alopecia areata. Some clones in this sample may be carry-over from other donors' samples. This chain links TRBV10-3 with TRBJ2-3; 10 bases align to TRBD2. This specimen consisted of whole blood, obtained in connection with sensitization to the hapten diphenylcyclopropenone (DPC). In nucleotides, the CDR3 is TGTGCCATCAGTGATGTCGTGGGGACTAGCGACACAGATACGCAGTATTTT. Translation gives CAISDVVGTSDTDTQYF.